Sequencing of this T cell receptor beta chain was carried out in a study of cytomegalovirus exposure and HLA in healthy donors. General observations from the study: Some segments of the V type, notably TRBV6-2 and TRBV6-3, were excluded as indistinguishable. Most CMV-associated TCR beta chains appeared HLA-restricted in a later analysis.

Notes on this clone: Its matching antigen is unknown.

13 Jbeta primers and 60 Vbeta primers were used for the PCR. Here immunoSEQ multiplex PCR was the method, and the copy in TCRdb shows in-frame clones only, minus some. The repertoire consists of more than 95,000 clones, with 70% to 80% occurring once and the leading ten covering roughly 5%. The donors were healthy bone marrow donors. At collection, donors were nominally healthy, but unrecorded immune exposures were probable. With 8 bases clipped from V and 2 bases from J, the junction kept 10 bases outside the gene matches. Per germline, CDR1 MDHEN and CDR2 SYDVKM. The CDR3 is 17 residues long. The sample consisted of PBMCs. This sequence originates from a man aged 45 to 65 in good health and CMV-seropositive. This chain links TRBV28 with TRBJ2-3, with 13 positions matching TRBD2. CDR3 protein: CASFPLTSGGHTDTQYF. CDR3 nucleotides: TGTGCCAGCTTCCCCCTGACTAGCGGGGGGCACACAGATACGCAGTATTTT.